The entry below gives a single TCR beta chain sequence along with its context. Its antigen remains unidentified. Base qualities are not recorded, but no much larger clone differs from it by a single base. Collaborating institutions collected whole blood in K2EDTA tubes following their own protocols. Collaborator samples were shipped for TCRbeta analysis as frozen whole blood, isolated PBMCs, or DNA extracted from either sample type. TCRbeta CDR3 regions were amplified from genomic DNA by means of the immunoSEQ Assay, a bias-controlled multiplex PCR. The study's own analysis went as follows. Within the assay, amplification of reference gene primers was used to estimate how many nucleated cells each sample contained. To quantify the absolute abundance of each unique TCRbeta CDR3 rearrangement, sequence reads were collapsed and filtered. For each sample, productive Simpson clonality was calculated as the square root of Simpson's diversity index across productive rearrangements. TCRdb re-hosts the immuneACCESS table, in-frame sequences only. Its copies lack some clones; in the studies checked, an unresolved V gene accounts for under half of them, and the cause for the rest is not known. V and J calls and clone size are given by that table; D and trimming were obtained from the DNA. This sample is represented by tens of thousands of clones; just over 90% of them were singletons. The ten top clones hold approximately 1.5% of the sample.

The CDR3 contains 13 residues, cysteine and phenylalanine counted. Only CDR3 DNA remains: 39 bases, in frame from the first base. CDR1 and CDR2 (KGHSH, LQKENI) derive from the germline V gene. The junction shows trimming of 3 bases on V and 7 bases on J, plus 9 bases between the germline ends. These data originate in a study of blood T cell repertoires in COVID-19 (TCRdb year 2020). At the level of the whole study: Samples covering the acute and convalescent phases of COVID-19 were provided by collaborators in the United States, Italy and Spain. The material from the prospective study consisted of cDNA or gDNA derived from T cells, B-cell-depleted T cells, or PBMCs. Subjects who had been exposed to COVID-19, were actively infected with it, or had recovered from it provided the deeply sampled blood TCRbeta repertoires that made up the dataset. A freely available public database, intended as a resource for researchers studying the immune response to SARS-CoV-2, is where the repertoires were released. The samples were drawn from the first 160 participants of the ongoing ImmuneRACE study and from 1,200 or so subjects provided by 6 global collaborators. A de-identified subject ID, COVID-19 status, age in years and sex were almost always included in the sample metadata. Where available, HLA class I and class II types were taken from metadata supplied by the sample provider and were not determined by assay-based typing.

On the study overall, not on this receptor specifically: How much clinical and demographic metadata was included differed by source and by participant, and the metadata was provided uncurated.

The rearrangement joined TRBV18 to TRBJ1-4, with the D gene not confidently named. Sequencing was done on a sample of peripheral blood. The TCR was taken from a human donor in a cohort sampled during active COVID-19. DNA sequence: TGTGCCAGCTCACCCCCAGGTTCTGAAAAACTGTTTTTT. Its protein is CASSPPGSEKLFF.